Listed below are T cell receptor beta chains from one sample, sequenced in a study of blood T cell repertoires in COVID-19. Libraries were prepared by immunoSEQ multiplex PCR; TCRdb keeps only in-frame clonotypes and omits some of them. This table has 200,000 or so clones, about three quarters appearing once. What was sequenced was peripheral blood. These receptors were collected from a woman aged 70 to 79 with acute or convalescent COVID-19. Each CDR3 is given with its conserved first and last residue. The D gene is left open where the match is weak. The size of a clone is reported for some rows only, either as once, few or many, or as a class for expanded clones.

D gene | J gene | clone size | CDR3 length | V gene | CDR3 DNA | CDR3 protein
- | TRBJ2-3 | - | 12 | TRBV19 | TGTGCCAGTAGTATGTCAGGGGACACGCAGTATTTT | CASSMSGDTQYF
TRBD2 | TRBJ2-5 | - | 16 | TRBV25-1 | TGTGCCAGCAGTGAATTTATCGCGGGAGCGCAAGAGACCCAGTACTTC | CASSEFIAGAQETQYF
- | TRBJ1-4 | - | 13 | TRBV19 | TGTGCCAGTAAGGGAGGGGCCGAAGAAAAACTGTTTTTT | CASKGGAEEKLFF
TRBD1 | TRBJ2-7 | - | 14 | TRBV14 | TGTGCCAGCAGCCAACAGGGGGCTGCGGGCGAGCAGTACTTC | CASSQQGAAGEQYF
TRBD1 | TRBJ2-5 | - | 13 | TRBV10-3 | TGTGCCACCGTCCAGGGGGACGGAGAGACCCAGTACTTC | CATVQGDGETQYF
- | TRBJ1-4 | few | 15 | TRBV5-4 | TGTGCCAGCACCGGCCCAGACAGAGATAATGAAAAACTGTTTTTT | CASTGPDRDNEKLFF
- | TRBJ2-3 | - | 15 | TRBV5-1 | TGCGCCAGCACCTTCTTGGGGGGAGGCACAGATACGCAGTATTTT | CASTFLGGGTDTQYF
- | TRBJ2-3 | - | 15 | TRBV14 | TGTGCCAGCAGCCGATGGCGGGACGGCACAGATACGCAGTATTTT | CASSRWRDGTDTQYF
TRBD2 | TRBJ2-2 | - | 16 | TRBV4-2 | TGTGCCAGCAGCCAAGTAAGCGGGAGTGACACCGGGGAGCTGTTTTTT | CASSQVSGSDTGELFF
- | TRBJ2-5 | - | 13 | TRBV27 | TGTGCCAGCAGGAAAACTGAGCAAGAGACCCAGTACTTC | CASRKTEQETQYF
TRBD1 | TRBJ1-5 | few | 14 | TRBV2 | TGTGCCAGCAGGGGGGACAGGGGGAATCAGCCCCAGCATTTT | CASRGDRGNQPQHF
- | TRBJ1-6 | - | 16 | TRBV5-6 | TGTGCCAGCAGCTTAGGAGGGAGAGGGGATAATTCACCCCTCCACTTT | CASSLGGRGDNSPLHF
- | TRBJ1-4 | - | 15 | TRBV19 | TGTGCCAGTAGTACACGGACGGCGGGAGGTGAAAAACTGTTTTTT | CASSTRTAGGEKLFF
- | TRBJ2-1 | once | 13 | TRBV11-3 | TGTGCCAGCAGCTTAGTGGCGGGAAGCGAGCAGTTCTTC | CASSLVAGSEQFF
TRBD1 | TRBJ1-2 | - | 15 | TRBV5-4 | TGTGCCAGCAACAAAGATCGACAGGGACCTTATGGCTACACCTTC | CASNKDRQGPYGYTF
TRBD1 | TRBJ1-6 | - | 15 | TRBV14 | TGTGCCAGCAGCCCCTCGGGACAGCATAATTCACCCCTCCACTTT | CASSPSGQHNSPLHF
TRBD1 | TRBJ1-5 | few | 16 | TRBV27 | TGTGCCAGCAGTTCAATTGGACAGGGAGGAGATCAGCCCCAGCATTTT | CASSSIGQGGDQPQHF
TRBD1 | TRBJ1-1 | - | 14 | TRBV29-1 | TGCAGCGTTGAAGGGACAGGGAGTAACACTGAAGCTTTCTTT | CSVEGTGSNTEAFF
TRBD1 | TRBJ1-1 | once | 14 | TRBV5-4 | TGTGCCAGCAGCTGGGACAGGCGGAACACTGAAGCTTTCTTT | CASSWDRRNTEAFF
- | TRBJ2-5 | - | 16 | TRBV25-1 | TGTGCCAGCAGTGAACGGGGGGCAGGGGTAAAGGAGACCCAGTACTTC | CASSERGAGVKETQYF
TRBD1 | TRBJ1-4 | - | 13 | TRBV29-1 | TGCAGCGTCTTACCGGGACAGAACGAAAAACTGTTTTTT | CSVLPGQNEKLFF
TRBD1 | TRBJ1-2 | once | 12 | TRBV30 | TGTGCCTGGATACGACAGGGTCATGGCTACACCTTC | CAWIRQGHGYTF
TRBD1 | TRBJ1-6 | - | 17 | TRBV4-1 | TGCGCCAGCAGCCTTACAGGGGGCACTATCCCAGTGTCACCCCTCCACTTT | CASSLTGGTIPVSPLHF
TRBD1 | TRBJ1-5 | - | 14 | TRBV29-1 | TGCAGCGTTGGGGACAGGGGGCTCCATCAGCCCCAGCATTTT | CSVGDRGLHQPQHF
- | TRBJ1-2 | - | 13 | TRBV7-8 | TGTGCCAGCAGTTTCAGGGCGGACTATGGCTACACCTTC | CASSFRADYGYTF
TRBD2 | TRBJ2-1 | - | 14 | TRBV14 | TGTGCCAGCAGACGGACTAGCGCGTACAATGAGCAGTTCTTC | CASRRTSAYNEQFF
TRBD2 | TRBJ2-1 | - | 17 | TRBV20-1 | TGCAGTGCTAGTCGCCCAACGGGACTAGCGGGAATCAATGAGCAGTTCTTC | CSASRPTGLAGINEQFF
TRBD2 | TRBJ2-1 | - | 19 | TRBV4-2 | TGTGCCAGCAGCCGTTCCGGGACTAGCGGGACGAGCTCCTACAATGAGCAGTTCTTC | CASSRSGTSGTSSYNEQFF
TRBD2 | TRBJ2-7 | - | 16 | TRBV7-2 | TGTGCCAGCAGCCGTCCCAGCGGGACTAGCAGCTACGAGCAGTACTTC | CASSRPSGTSSYEQYF
TRBD1 | TRBJ2-5 | - | 15 | TRBV19 | TGTGCCAGTAGTCCCCGACAGGGTCGTCAAGAGACCCAGTACTTC | CASSPRQGRQETQYF
- | TRBJ2-7 | - | 14 | TRBV28 | TGTGCCAGCAGTTTAGCTAGGTTCCCCTACGAGCAGTACTTC | CASSLARFPYEQYF
TRBD2 | TRBJ2-1 | - | 15 | TRBV4-2 | TGTGCCAGCAGCGAAAGCGGGAGGGCTGGGAATGAGCAGTTCTTC | CASSESGRAGNEQFF
- | TRBJ1-1 | - | 11 | TRBV20-1 | TGCAGTGCAAAGGGGGGGGCTGAAGCTTTCTTT | CSAKGGAEAFF
TRBD2 | TRBJ2-7 | - | 18 | TRBV28 | TGTGCCAGCAGTTCCCCATACTTAGCGGGAGGGAGCTCCTACGAGCAGTACTTC | CASSSPYLAGGSSYEQYF
- | TRBJ2-7 | - | 12 | TRBV30 | TGTGCCTGGAGTAATCCAGGGTACGAGCAGTACTTC | CAWSNPGYEQYF
TRBD2 | TRBJ2-1 | - | 15 | TRBV6-4 | TGTGCCAGCGGCAAACAGGGACTAGGTGAGGGTGAGCAGTTCTTC | CASGKQGLGEGEQFF
TRBD2 | TRBJ2-7 | - | 13 | TRBV14 | TGTGCCAGCAGCCAATACGAGGGAGGGGAGCAGTACTTC | CASSQYEGGEQYF
- | TRBJ1-1 | - | 13 | TRBV7-8 | TGTGCCAGCAGCTTAGGTCGGGAAGGTGAAGCTTTCTTT | CASSLGREGEAFF
- | TRBJ1-5 | once | 13 | TRBV30 | TGTGCCTGGAGTGATGACAGATGGAAGCCCCAGCATTTT | CAWSDDRWKPQHF
TRBD1 | TRBJ1-6 | - | 14 | TRBV27 | TGTGCCAGCAGTTACCTGACAGGGAATTCACCCCTCCACTTT | CASSYLTGNSPLHF
- | TRBJ2-5 | - | 14 | TRBV11-2 | TGTGCCAGCAGCTTAGGTAACACCCAAGAGACCCAGTACTTC | CASSLGNTQETQYF